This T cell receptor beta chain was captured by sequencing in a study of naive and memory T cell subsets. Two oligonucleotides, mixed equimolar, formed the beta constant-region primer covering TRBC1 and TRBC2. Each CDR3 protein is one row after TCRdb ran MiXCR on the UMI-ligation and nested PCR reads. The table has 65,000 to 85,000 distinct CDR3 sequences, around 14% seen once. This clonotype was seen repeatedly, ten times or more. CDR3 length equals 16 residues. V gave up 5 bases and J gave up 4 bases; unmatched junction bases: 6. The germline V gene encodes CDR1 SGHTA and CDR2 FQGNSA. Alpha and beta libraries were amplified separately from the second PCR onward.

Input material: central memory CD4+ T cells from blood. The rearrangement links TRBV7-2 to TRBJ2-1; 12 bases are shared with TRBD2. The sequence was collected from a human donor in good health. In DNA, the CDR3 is TGTGCCAGCAGCCCCCGAGGGACTAGCGGGTACAATGAGCAGTTCTTC. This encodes CASSPRGTSGYNEQFF.